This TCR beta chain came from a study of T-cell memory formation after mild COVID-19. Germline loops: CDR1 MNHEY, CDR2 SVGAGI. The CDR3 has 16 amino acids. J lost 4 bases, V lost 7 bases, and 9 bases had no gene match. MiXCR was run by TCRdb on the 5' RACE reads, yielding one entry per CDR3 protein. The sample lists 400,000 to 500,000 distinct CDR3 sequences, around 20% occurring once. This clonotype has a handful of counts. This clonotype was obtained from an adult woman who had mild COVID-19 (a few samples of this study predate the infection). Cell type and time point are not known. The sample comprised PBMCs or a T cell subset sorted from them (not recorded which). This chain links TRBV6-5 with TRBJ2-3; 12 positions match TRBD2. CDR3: CASNKGLAGPADTQYF. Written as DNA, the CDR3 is TGTGCCAGCAATAAGGGACTAGCGGGTCCAGCAGATACGCAGTATTTT.